Listed here are 3 T cell receptor beta chains from one sample, sequenced in a study of cytomegalovirus exposure and HLA in healthy donors. PCR employed 60 Vbeta and 13 Jbeta primers. Only in-frame clones appear in the TCRdb table, and some are missing; sequencing was by immunoSEQ multiplex PCR. Of 100,000 to 150,000 clones listed, approximately 74% are singletons. Material for sequencing was PBMCs. These TCRs come from a male donor in good health and CMV-seronegative.

V is TRBV29-1 and J is TRBJ1-2; TRBD1 is a possible D gene (6 bases). Germline V lookup: CDR1 SQVTM, CDR2 ANQGSEA. Trimming stripped 7 bases from V and 5 bases from J, with 20 bases between. The CDR3 spans 14 residues. CDR3 amino acids: CSAETRGRGYGYTF. The CDR3 DNA reads as TGCAGCGCCGAGACCAGGGGAAGAGGGTATGGCTACACCTTC.

The chain couples TRBV7-9 to TRBJ1-2; 7 positions agree with TRBD1. The CDR3 runs to 14 residues. Losses at the gene ends were 6 bases for V and 6 bases for J; bases not matched to a gene: 10. CDR1 and CDR2 from the germline V gene are SEHNR and FQNEAQ (reference sequence). CDR3 in DNA: TGTGCCAGCAGTACTAGCCCAGGGGGGCATGGCTACACCTTC. This sequence encodes CASSTSPGGHGYTF.

With respect to this clone: Distinct nucleotide sequences in the sample also encode this CDR3. This chain uses TRBV28 with TRBJ2-7, with no clear D. Germline CDR1 and CDR2: MDHEN and SYDVKM. CDR3 length: 12 amino acids. Trimming stripped 2 bases from V and 3 bases from J, with 5 bases between. The CDR3 here is CASSLTGYEQYF. CDR3 DNA: TGTGCCAGCAGTTTAACCGGCTACGAGCAGTACTTC.